Listed below are T cell receptor beta chains from one sample, sequenced in a study of T cell changes during pregnancy in multiple sclerosis. Assay: immunoSEQ multiplex PCR; the TCRdb copy retains only in-frame clones and omits some. The data show approximately 44,000 clones, with 80% to 95% seen just once and around 0.5% held by the top ten. The sample consisted of CD4+ T cells from peripheral blood mononuclear cells, taken in the second trimester of pregnancy. The origin of the receptors is a female donor in good health, enrolled as a control in a pregnancy study. Both conserved end residues are part of each CDR3. Fields, in order: D gene, clone size, J gene, V gene, CDR3 protein, CDR3 DNA. A D gene is named only where the DNA matches it firmly. Not all rows give a size; the values are once, few, many and, for expanded clones, a class.

- - TRBJ1-1 TRBV27 CASSSHRTSRGTEAFF TGTGCCAGCAGTTCCCACCGGACCTCCCGGGGCACTGAAGCTTTCTTT
TRBD1 once TRBJ2-2 TRBV5-4 CASSLRQGNTGELFF TGTGCCAGCAGCTTAAGACAGGGAAACACCGGGGAGCTGTTTTTT
- - TRBJ1-1 TRBV19 CAVQTPRGSTEAFF TGTGCCGTCCAGACCCCCAGGGGAAGCACTGAAGCTTTCTTT
TRBD1 - TRBJ2-3 TRBV19 CASSLDRGQTDTQYF TGTGCCAGTAGTCTCGACAGGGGGCAAACAGATACGCAGTATTTT
TRBD1 - TRBJ2-1 TRBV7-2 CASSLEGQGSNEQFF TGTGCCAGCAGCTTAGAGGGACAGGGGTCCAATGAGCAGTTCTTC
- - TRBJ1-5 TRBV23-1 CASSQSLGQRDQPQHF TGCGCCAGCAGTCAATCTCTTGGGCAGAGAGATCAGCCCCAGCATTTT
TRBD2 - TRBJ2-7 TRBV7-2 CASSIAGGSYEQYF TGTGCCAGCTCAATAGCGGGAGGCTCCTACGAGCAGTACTTC
TRBD2 - TRBJ2-7 TRBV5-5 CASSLEGTTYEQYF TGTGCCAGCAGCTTGGAAGGGACTACCTACGAGCAGTACTTC
- - TRBJ2-5 TRBV15 CAIGAASQTQYF TGTGCCATTGGGGCCGCATCTCAGACCCAGTACTTC
- once TRBJ2-7 TRBV1 CTSSQVGSDAGKTYEQYF TGCACCAGCAGCCAAGTGGGTTCCGACGCGGGGAAAACCTACGAGCAGTACTTC
- - TRBJ2-3 TRBV11-1 CASTRSTDTQYF TGTGCCAGCACCCGGAGCACAGATACGCAGTATTTT
- - TRBJ1-1 TRBV20-1 CSVPSETEAFF TGCAGTGTCCCCAGCGAAACTGAAGCTTTCTTT
- - TRBJ1-2 TRBV28 CASSFERYGYTF TGTGCCAGCAGTTTTGAGAGATATGGCTACACCTTC